The 10 T cell receptor beta chains below come from one sample, sequenced in a study of vaccination effects on CD4 cells after COVID-19. Repertoires were generated with immunoSEQ multiplex PCR, while TCRdb's copy carries only in-frame clones and drops some. The table lists about 46,000 clones, around 76% of them singletons. These receptors are not linked to any known antigen. The culture ran for 10 to 11 days, and then CD4+ T cells were isolated. Sequencing used CD4+ T cells from PBMCs cultured without peptide, obtained before COVID-19 vaccination. The receptors stem from a human donor who had a prior SARS-CoV-2 infection.

The chain links TRBV12-3 or TRBV12-4 to TRBJ1-1; D is unclear. The CDR3 loop spans 12 amino acids. V lost 2 bases and J 5 bases, leaving 6 bases between the germline ends. The CDR3: CASSLRETEAFF. CDR3 bases: TGTGCCAGCAGTTTAAGGGAAACTGAAGCTTTCTTT.

This sequence joins TRBV18 and TRBJ1-3, with D uncertain. The CDR3 contains 13 residues. Germline assignment: CDR1 KGHSH and CDR2 LQKENI. V gave up 0 bases and J gave up 4 bases, with 4 bases separating them. The chain's CDR3 is CASSPPAGNTIYF. In nucleotides, the CDR3 is TGTGCCAGCTCACCACCGGCGGGAAACACCATATATTTT.

The chain combines TRBV27 with TRBJ1-2; 7 bases match TRBD1. The CDR3 contains 15 residues. Germline values: CDR1 MNHEY, CDR2 SMNVEV (reference sequence). The V segment lost 6 bases and the J segment 5 bases; nucleotides outside the gene matches: 12. The CDR3 reads CASSRTGTEAYGYTF. CDR3 bases: TGTGCCAGCAGCAGAACCGGGACAGAGGCATATGGCTACACCTTC.

This clone was recorded once. The rearrangement links TRBV27 to TRBJ2-7; TRBD2 aligns across 7 bases. This CDR3 spans 14 amino acids. Germline loops: CDR1 MNHEY, CDR2 SMNVEV (reference sequence). J was trimmed by 3 bases and V by 3 bases; bases with no gene match: 5. The CDR3 reads CASSFLAEIYEQYF. The DNA for the CDR3 is TGTGCCAGCAGTTTTCTAGCGGAGATCTACGAGCAGTACTTC.

The chain couples TRBV4-2 to TRBJ2-3, with TRBD2 matching 8 bases. The CDR3 loop spans 16 amino acids. Germline V gene lookup returns CDR1 LGHNA and CDR2 YNFKEQ. The V gene end was trimmed by 0 bases and the J gene end by 6 bases; junction bases not matched to a gene: 8. The CDR3 here is CASSQEGSGGGDTQYF. CDR3 sequence (DNA): TGTGCCAGCAGCCAAGAGGGGAGCGGGGGTGGCGATACGCAGTATTTT.

The chain joins TRBV4-1 to TRBJ2-7; tentatively, D is TRBD2 (7 bases). The CDR3 spans 13 residues. V lost 1 base, J lost 9 bases, and 13 bases lay in between. The germline V gene has CDR1 MGHRA and CDR2 YSYEKL. The CDR3 protein is CASSQGFRGAQYF. For the CDR3, the DNA is TGCGCCAGCAGCCAAGGTTTCCGGGGGGCGCAGTACTTC.

The chain uses TRBV25-1 and TRBJ2-2; D remains unclear. Germline loops: CDR1 MGHDK, CDR2 SYGVNS. The V and J ends lost 2 bases and 2 bases respectively, with 9 bases between them. This CDR3 contains 15 residues. DNA of the CDR3: TGTGCCAGCAGTGAACGGCTTGGAAACACCGGGGAGCTGTTTTTT. Translated, it gives CASSERLGNTGELFF.

This rearrangement joins TRBV4-3 to TRBJ1-1; D not resolved. This CDR3 contains 14 residues. Germline V CDR1 and CDR2: LGHNA, YSLEER. V was cut by 2 bases and J by 6 bases, with 13 bases left in between. CDR3 nucleotides: TGCGCCAGCAGCCAATGGACGGGGATCCCTGAAGCTTTCTTT. Its translation: CASSQWTGIPEAFF.

The V call is TRBV13, the J call TRBJ2-7; possible D gene TRBD2, 5 bases. The CDR3 is made up of 16 amino acids. The V gene's germline CDR1 is PRHDT and CDR2 FYEKMQ (reference sequence). V lost 0 bases to trimming and J lost 6 bases, with 18 bases between them. CDR3 amino acids: CASSLGHRSLGGEQYF. CDR3 DNA: TGTGCCAGCAGCTTAGGTCACCGGTCACTCGGAGGCGAGCAGTACTTC. The full variable domain, its missing parts supplied by reference TRBV13 and TRBJ2-7, is AAGVIQSPRHLIKEKRETATLKCYPIPRHDTVYWYQQGPGQDPQFLISFYEKMQSDKGSIPDRFSAQQFSDYHSELNMSSLELGDSALYFCASSLGHRSLGGEQYFGPGTRLTVT.

The V and J genes are TRBV12-1 and TRBJ2-7. TRBV12-1 is a pseudogene locus. This CDR3 has 14 amino acids. The CDR3 reads CASSQTCLSYEQYF. The CDR3 region has the DNA TGTGCCAGCAGTCAGACGTGCCTCTCCTACGAGCAGTACTTC.